Listed below are T cell receptor beta chains from one sample, sequenced in a study of T-cell reconstitution after alpha-beta-depleted transplantation in children. TCRdb analysed the PCR reads with MiXCR anew, one entry per CDR3 protein. The sample has more than 90,000 distinct CDR3 sequences, about a tenth seen once. The sample consisted of PBMCs, taken before TCRalphabeta/CD19-depleted stem cell transplant. The source is a boy between 2 and 10 years old with acute lymphoblastic leukemia, due to receive a stem cell transplant. CDR3s include the opening cysteine and the closing phenylalanine or tryptophan.

>TRBV5-1|TRBJ2-1
CASSPTGNEQFF
>TRBV3-1|TRBJ1-1
CASNEKGASAAFF
>TRBV5-1|TRBJ2-3
CASSFGDSTDTQYF
>TRBV27|TRBJ2-6
CASSSGPSGANVLTF
>TRBV3-1|TRBJ1-1
CASSQEVEDWTEAFF
>TRBV6-5|TRBJ2-3
CASSWDSYTDTQYF
>TRBV7-9|TRBJ1-3
CASSFDTRAAGNTIYF
>TRBV6-2/TRBV6-3|TRBJ1-5
CASSYRAGSGHQPQHF
>TRBV28|TRBJ2-1
CASSSPRREQFF
>TRBV20-1|TRBJ2-4
CSARSIGTDIQYF
>TRBV27|TRBJ2-1
CASSLYRDRQFF
>TRBV5-8|TRBJ2-5
CASSFRLAGPETQYF
>TRBV20-1|TRBJ2-3
CSARDRGIAGEVDTQYF
>TRBV19|TRBJ2-1
CASSPFTSGNEQFF
>TRBV5-1|TRBJ2-7
CASSSRQGAYYEQYF
>TRBV29-1|TRBJ2-1
CSVPYSGSIREQFF
>TRBV5-1|TRBJ1-5
CASSPDGGVSQPQHF
>TRBV12-3/TRBV12-4|TRBJ1-4
CASSPDGEEKLFF
>TRBV29-1|TRBJ1-1
CSVESGVGTEAFF
>TRBV20-1|TRBJ2-1
CSASGTSDYNEQFF
>TRBV11-1|TRBJ1-1
CATSDRFNTEAFF
>TRBV12-3/TRBV12-4|TRBJ2-1
CASSARLIRGNEQFF
>TRBV12-3/TRBV12-4|TRBJ2-2
CASSYSARNTGELFF
>TRBV28|TRBJ2-3
CASSIKLETDTQYF
>TRBV12-3/TRBV12-4|TRBJ2-1
CASRRTSYNEQFF
>TRBV12-3/TRBV12-4|TRBJ2-1
CASSLVVNEQFF
>TRBV5-1|TRBJ1-1
CASSLDGAMNTEAFF
>TRBV28|TRBJ2-4
CASSGVAGGLAKNIQYF
>TRBV3-1|TRBJ2-1
CASSKVGPWRPVFANEQFF
>TRBV20-1|TRBJ2-7
CSAHSRASGISEQYF
>TRBV11-2|TRBJ2-6
CASSFSGANVLTF
>TRBV6-5|TRBJ1-1
CASSYNGRLNGEAFF
>TRBV10-2|TRBJ1-2
CASRDRGVGDYGYTF
>TRBV20-1|TRBJ1-6
CSARVADPLHF
>TRBV20-1|TRBJ2-1
CSAKGGSSYNEQFF
>TRBV5-1|TRBJ2-7
CASSSRQGNEQYF
>TRBV4-1|TRBJ2-7
CASSLPSSEQYF
>TRBV19|TRBJ2-7
CASSRTGSLNYEQYF
>TRBV28|TRBJ2-7
CASWGDSNYEQYF
>TRBV6-9|TRBJ2-2
CAKTGLWGNTGELFF
>TRBV6-5|TRBJ1-5
CASTSGQGLNQPQHF
>TRBV6-5|TRBJ2-1
CASSYSLGEVHNEQFF
>TRBV3-1|TRBJ2-2
CASSHRTPGELFF
>TRBV7-6|TRBJ2-6
CASSLVGGSGANVLTF
>TRBV25-1|TRBJ1-1
CASSELMGTGVAFF
>TRBV20-1|TRBJ2-1
CSAMALAEGVNEQFF
>TRBV6-5|TRBJ2-7
CASSYTPGLAGVVEQYF
>TRBV5-1|TRBJ2-7
CASSLARVSSYEQYF
>TRBV10-3|TRBJ2-1
CAISAEGLYNEQFF
>TRBV20-1|TRBJ2-1
CSALGPTSYNEQFF
>TRBV28|TRBJ2-1
CASRRQPNREQFF
>TRBV3-1|TRBJ2-3
CASSQDFGGYTDTQYF